These 3 T cell receptor beta chains were all obtained from the same sample, sequenced in a study of CD8+CD57+ T cells in acquired aplastic anemia. For sequencing, patients were chosen who had shown expansion of CD8+CD57+ cells by flow cytometry. TCR beta VDJ combinations and CDR3 sequences were profiled from genomic DNA. In TCRdb, the reads were re-called with MiXCR into one record per CDR3 protein. The table shows roughly 160,000 distinct CDR3 sequences, with less than 60% occurring only once. Sequenced input: sorted CD4+, CD8+, or CD8+CD57+ T cells (not recorded which) from PBMCs. The receptors were sampled from a human donor with aplastic anemia.

This clonotype was observed a handful of times. A much more abundant neighbour one base away suggests this may be a read error. This rearrangement joins TRBV5-1 to TRBJ2-3, with D hard to call. The CDR3 runs 14 residues. CDR1 is SGHRS, CDR2 YFSETQ, per germline. In DNA, the CDR3 is TGCGCCAGCAGCTTGGCCGATCGCACAGATATGCAGTATTTT. The encoded protein is CASSLADRTDMQYF.

The V gene is TRBV2, the J gene TRBJ1-4, with D maybe TRBD1 (5 bases). V was pared by 7 bases and J by 7 bases, with 16 bases between. Germline V gene sequence: CDR1 SNHLY, CDR2 FYNNEI. The CDR3 has 14 residues. Here the CDR3 DNA reads TGTGCCAGCACCCGTGGGACCAGTAGTGAAAAACTGTTTTTT. Its translation is CASTRGTSSEKLFF.

This clonotype was counted ten times or more. This chain joins TRBV6-2 or TRBV6-3 and TRBJ2-5, with 7 bases lining up with TRBD1. The junction had 11 bases not matched to a gene; V was cut back by 4 bases and J by 6 bases. Germline assignment: CDR1 MNHEY and CDR2 SVGEGT. CDR3 length equals 15 residues. In nucleotides, the CDR3 is TGTGCCAGCAGTTTACCTTTGACAGGGACGAAGACCCAGTACTTC. This sequence encodes CASSLPLTGTKTQYF.